The 5 T cell receptor beta chains presented below share a single source sample, sequenced in a study of T-cell reconstitution after alpha-beta-depleted transplantation in children. During its preparation, the TCRbeta library received unique molecular identifiers. TCRdb re-derived calls from the PCR reads in MiXCR, one entry per CDR3 protein. The profile shows around 680,000 distinct CDR3 sequences, around 17% of them singletons. The input for sequencing was PBMCs from the stem cell graft donor, taken from the stem cell graft. These receptors all stem from a human donor who donated a stem cell graft to a child with acute myeloid leukemia.

This clonotype came up many times. The chain links TRBV7-2 to TRBJ2-5, with a weak D call TRBD1 (5 bases). The CDR3 contains 13 residues. Trimming took off 6 bases at V and 1 base at J, with 9 bases between the two ends. Germline values: CDR1 SGHTA, CDR2 FQGNSA. The CDR3 nucleotides read TGTGCCAGCAGTCGGACATTCCAAGAGACCCAGTACTTC. The encoded protein is CASSRTFQETQYF. The whole variable domain, remainder taken from reference TRBV7-2 and TRBJ2-5, is GAGVSQSPSNKVTEKGKDVELRCDPISGHTALYWYRQSLGQGLEFLIYFQGNSAPDKSGLPSDRFSAERTGGSVSTLTIQRTQQEDSAVYLCASSRTFQETQYFGPGTRLLVL.

The sample holds a few counts of this clonotype. This rearrangement joins TRBV7-2 to TRBJ2-5; no clear D gene. Per germline, CDR1 SGHTA and CDR2 FQGNSA. This CDR3 has 15 amino acids. V was clipped by 2 bases and J by 5 bases, with 15 bases between them. CDR3 residues: CASSLSPTGGETQYF. CDR3 nucleotide sequence: TGTGCCAGCAGCTTAAGCCCCACGGGTGGGGAGACCCAGTACTTC.

This chain uses TRBV28 with TRBJ2-7; D gene uncertain. V was cut by 6 bases and J by 3 bases, with 12 bases left in between. Germline V gene data show CDR1 as MDHEN and CDR2 as SYDVKM. The CDR3 covers 13 residues. The DNA of the CDR3 is TGTGCCAGCAGCGAGCGAGGTTTCTACGAGCAGTACGTC. This gives the protein CASSERGFYEQYV.

This clonotype appeared many times. This chain links TRBV15 with TRBJ2-2; 13 nucleotides agree with TRBD2. The V segment lost 9 bases and the J segment 6 bases; nucleotides outside the gene matches: 4. Germline CDR1 reads LNHNV; CDR2 reads YYDKDF (reference sequence). CDR3 length: 14 residues. CDR3 loop: CATGLAGVAGELFF. DNA of the CDR3: TGTGCCACAGGACTAGCGGGGGTAGCCGGGGAGCTGTTTTTT.

The chain recombines TRBV7-8 with TRBJ2-2, with D possibly matching TRBD1 (5 bases). Germline V gives CDR1 SGHVS, CDR2 FQNEAQ. CDR3 length: 15 amino acids. With 4 bases removed from V and 2 bases from J, the gap between germline ends came to 11 bases. The CDR3 DNA follows: TGTGCCAGCAGCTGGAGACAGATTAACACCGGGGAGCTGTTTTTT. Translating it yields CASSWRQINTGELFF. The variable domain in full, with the rest retrieved from reference TRBV7-8 and TRBJ2-2, is GAGVSQSPRYKVAKRGQDVALRCDPISGHVSLFWYQQALGQGPEFLTYFQNEAQLDKSGLPSDRFFAERPEGSVSTLKIQRTQQEDSAVYLCASSWRQINTGELFFGEGSRLTVL.